This paragraph reports one T cell receptor beta chain. RNA in amounts of about 0.5 to 1 ug was reverse transcribed with random hexamers. immunoSEQ multiplex PCR amplified TCR beta CDR3 across 54 Vbeta, 13 Jbeta. MiXCR, run by TCRdb on the immunoSEQ multiplex PCR reads, gives a single entry per CDR3 protein. The sample has about 180,000 distinct CDR3 sequences, 85% to 95% seen once. The record originates from a study of CD8 T cells in Susac syndrome. This CDR3 region has 15 residues. Per the germline V gene, CDR1 is SGHTA and CDR2 is FQGNSA. The ends lost 3 bases at V and 2 bases at J; junction bases unmatched: 3.

Sequenced material: CD4+ T cells from PBMCs. This receptor was obtained from a human donor with Susac syndrome. The chain carries TRBV7-2 and TRBJ2-7; the match to TRBD2 covers 11 bases. The CDR3 DNA is TGTGCCAGCAGCTTTGCGGGACTAGCGGCCTACGAGCAGTACTTC. This encodes CASSFAGLAAYEQYF.